The T cell receptor beta chain under discussion was sequenced for a study of blood T cell repertoires in COVID-19 (TCRdb year 2020). Notes on the research overall: Samples covering the acute and convalescent phases of COVID-19 were provided by collaborators in the United States, Italy and Spain. Subjects who had been exposed to COVID-19, were actively infected with it, or had recovered from it provided the deeply sampled blood TCRbeta repertoires that made up the dataset. The repertoires were released in a freely available public database meant as a resource for research on the immune response to SARS-CoV-2. Where available, HLA class I and class II types were obtained from metadata supplied by the sample provider rather than from assay-based typing. Samples came from the ongoing ImmuneRACE study (first 160 participants) plus 1,254 subjects from 6 global collaborators. The prospective study material was composed of cDNA or gDNA derived from T cells, B-cell-depleted T cells, or PBMCs. Sample metadata almost always included a de-identified subject ID, COVID-19 status, age in years and sex. Paper-wide results and their limitations: The amount of clinical and demographic metadata varied by source and participant and was provided uncurated.

Turning to this clone: Its antigen target is currently unknown. Per-base qualities were not stored, and no clone one base away is much larger.

The immunoSEQ Assay, a bias-controlled multiplex PCR, was used to amplify TCRbeta CDR3 regions from genomic DNA. From the authors' description of their analysis: The number of nucleated cells in each sample was estimated by amplification of reference gene primers within the assay. Sequence reads were collapsed and filtered to measure the absolute abundance of every unique TCRbeta CDR3 rearrangement. For each sample, productive Simpson clonality was calculated by taking the square root of Simpson's diversity index across productive rearrangements. This is the immuneACCESS table as TCRdb keeps it, with only in-frame sequences that have V and J called. A part of the clones is gone; compared with another copy, unresolved V genes explain less than half, and the rest is unexplained. V, J and clone size reflect that table, while D and trimming were determined from the DNA. Counted in this sample were approximately 160,000 clones; approximately 81% of them appeared once. 13% to 15% of the sample is held by the ten biggest clonotypes.

The collaborating institutions used their own protocols to collect whole blood in K2EDTA tubes. For TCRbeta analysis, collaborator samples were shipped as frozen whole blood, as isolated PBMCs, or as DNA extracted from either sample type. From a lookup of the germline V gene (reference sequence), CDR1 and CDR2 are LNHDA and SQIVND. V ends up 3 bases short and J 9 bases short, with an unmatched junction base count of 8. The CDR3 runs 14 amino acids, cysteine and phenylalanine included. Only the CDR3 DNA is retained, 42 bases long and in frame from the first base. This TCR derives from a man between 18 and 35 years old with active or convalescent COVID-19. This chain joins TRBV19 to TRBJ2-1; TRBD2 aligns with 7 central bases. Material for sequencing was peripheral blood. The DNA sequence is TGTGCCAGTAGTATCCGGGCTAGCGGTAGTGAGCAGTTCTTC. The encoded protein is CASSIRASGSEQFF.